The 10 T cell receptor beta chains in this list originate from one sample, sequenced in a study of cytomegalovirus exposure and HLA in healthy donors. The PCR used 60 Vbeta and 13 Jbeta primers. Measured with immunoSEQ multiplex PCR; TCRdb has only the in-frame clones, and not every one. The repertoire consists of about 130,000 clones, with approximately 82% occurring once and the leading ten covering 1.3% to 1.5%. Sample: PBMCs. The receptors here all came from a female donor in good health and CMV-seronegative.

CDR3 in amino acids: CAMTAGSYNEQFF. CDR3 bases: TGTGCCATGACAGCGGGGTCCTACAATGAGCAGTTCTTC. The rearrangement links TRBV10-3 to TRBJ2-1, with 7 positions matching TRBD2. This CDR3 has 13 amino acids. CDR1 and CDR2 (germline): ENHRY, SYGVKD. The junction had 3 bases not matched to a gene; V was cut back by 9 bases and J by 1 base.

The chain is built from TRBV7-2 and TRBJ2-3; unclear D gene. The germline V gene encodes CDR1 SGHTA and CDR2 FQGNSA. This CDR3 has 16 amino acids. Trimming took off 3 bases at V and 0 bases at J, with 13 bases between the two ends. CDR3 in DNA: TGTGCCAGCAGCTTTCCGCAAGCACCCAGCACAGATACGCAGTATTTT. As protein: CASSFPQAPSTDTQYF.

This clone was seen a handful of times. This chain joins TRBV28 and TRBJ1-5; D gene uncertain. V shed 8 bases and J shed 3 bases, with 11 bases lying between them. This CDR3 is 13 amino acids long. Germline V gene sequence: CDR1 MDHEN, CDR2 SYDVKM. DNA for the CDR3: TGTGCCAGCTCCGAGGTCTACAATCAGCCCCAGCATTTT. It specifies CASSEVYNQPQHF. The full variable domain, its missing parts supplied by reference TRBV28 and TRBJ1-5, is DVKVTQSSRYLVKRTGEKVFLECVQDMDHENMFWYRQDPGLGLRLIYFSYDVKMKEKGDIPEGYSVSREKKERFSLILESASTNQTSMYLCASSEVYNQPQHFGDGTRLSIL.

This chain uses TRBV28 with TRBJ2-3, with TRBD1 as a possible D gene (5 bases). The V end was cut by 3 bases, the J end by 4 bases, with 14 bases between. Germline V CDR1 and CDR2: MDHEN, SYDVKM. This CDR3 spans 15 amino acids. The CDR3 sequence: CASSFWGATADTQYF. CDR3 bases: TGTGCCAGCAGTTTCTGGGGCGCCACGGCAGATACGCAGTATTTT.

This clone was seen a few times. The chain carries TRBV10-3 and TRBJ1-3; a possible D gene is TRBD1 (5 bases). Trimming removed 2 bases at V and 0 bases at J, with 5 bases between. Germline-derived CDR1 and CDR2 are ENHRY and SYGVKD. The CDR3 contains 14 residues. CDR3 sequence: CAISETGSGNTIYF. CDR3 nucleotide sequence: TGTGCCATCAGTGAGACAGGCTCTGGAAACACCATATATTTT.

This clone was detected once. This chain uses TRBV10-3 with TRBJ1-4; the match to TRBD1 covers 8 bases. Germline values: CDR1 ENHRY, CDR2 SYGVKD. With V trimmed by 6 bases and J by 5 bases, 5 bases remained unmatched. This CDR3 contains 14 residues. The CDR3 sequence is CAISPGGANEKLFF. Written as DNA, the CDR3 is TGTGCCATCAGCCCAGGGGGCGCGAATGAAAAACTGTTTTTT.

CDR3 protein: CASIFTRGEREVYNEQFF. In DNA form, the CDR3 reads TGTGCCAGCATTTTCACTCGGGGTGAGCGGGAGGTATACAATGAGCAGTTCTTC. V is TRBV6-4 and J is TRBJ2-1, with TRBD2 identical over 9 bases. Germline CDR1 MRHNA, CDR2 SNTAGT. The CDR3 runs to 18 residues. V lost 7 bases and J lost 4; bases outside the gene matches: 17.

The CDR3 DNA reads TGTGCCAGCAGTGCTCAGGGGCCGGGCACTGAAGCTTTCTTT. Amino acid sequence: CASSAQGPGTEAFF. The genes are TRBV27 and TRBJ1-1, with D maybe TRBD1 (6 bases). CDR1 and CDR2 (germline): MNHEY, SMNVEV (reference sequence). The CDR3 has 14 residues. The V end lost 5 bases, the J end lost 4 bases, and 14 bases lay between the germline ends.

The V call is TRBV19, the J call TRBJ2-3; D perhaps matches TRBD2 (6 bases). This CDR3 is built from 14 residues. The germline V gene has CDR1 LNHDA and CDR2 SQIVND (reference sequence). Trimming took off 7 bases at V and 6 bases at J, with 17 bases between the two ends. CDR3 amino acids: CASTPGAGRDTQYF. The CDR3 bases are TGTGCCAGTACCCCTGGTGCAGGGAGGGATACGCAGTATTTT.

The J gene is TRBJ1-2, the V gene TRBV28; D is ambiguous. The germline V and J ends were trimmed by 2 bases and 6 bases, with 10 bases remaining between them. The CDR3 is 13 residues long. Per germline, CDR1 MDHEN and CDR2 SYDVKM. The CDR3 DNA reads TGTGCCAGCAGTTTAAGGCGGGGAAATGGCTACACCTTC. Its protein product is CASSLRRGNGYTF.